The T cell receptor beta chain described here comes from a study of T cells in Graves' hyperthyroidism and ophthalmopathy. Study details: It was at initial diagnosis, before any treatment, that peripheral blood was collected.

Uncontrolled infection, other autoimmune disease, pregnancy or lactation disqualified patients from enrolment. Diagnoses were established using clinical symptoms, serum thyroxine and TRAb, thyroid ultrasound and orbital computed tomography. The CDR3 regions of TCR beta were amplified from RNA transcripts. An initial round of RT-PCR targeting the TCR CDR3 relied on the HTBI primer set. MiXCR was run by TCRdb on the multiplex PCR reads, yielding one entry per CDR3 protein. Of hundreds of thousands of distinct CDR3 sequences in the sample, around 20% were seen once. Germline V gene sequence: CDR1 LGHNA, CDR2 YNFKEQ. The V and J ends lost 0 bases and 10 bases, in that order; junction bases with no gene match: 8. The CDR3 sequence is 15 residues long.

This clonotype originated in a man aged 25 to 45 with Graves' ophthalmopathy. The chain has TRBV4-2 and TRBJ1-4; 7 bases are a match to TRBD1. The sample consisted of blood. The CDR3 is CASSQDDRRQGKLFF. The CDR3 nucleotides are TGTGCCAGCAGCCAAGATGACAGGCGACAGGGAAAACTGTTTTTT.